The 31 T cell receptor beta chains below come from one sample, sequenced in a study of T-cell reconstitution after alpha-beta-depleted transplantation in children. Unique molecular identifiers featured in how the TCRbeta library was prepared. TCRdb re-called the PCR reads through MiXCR, storing one row per CDR3 protein. The sample has about 980,000 distinct CDR3 sequences; about 26% are singletons. Sample: PBMCs, mostly from graft donor cells, taken 360 days after TCRalphabeta/CD19-depleted stem cell transplant. These receptors were taken from a boy younger than two who had a stem cell transplant for SCID, so the T cells may come from the graft donor.

This chain's CDR3 is CASSQNIQGQRPQHF. The CDR3 DNA reads TGCGCCAGCAGCCAAAATATACAGGGACAGAGGCCCCAGCATTTT. The rearrangement uses TRBV4-3 and TRBJ1-5; 7 nucleotides agree with TRBD1. The J segment lost 9 bases and the V segment lost 2 bases, leaving 10 bases of the junction unmatched. Germline V gene data show CDR1 as LGHNA and CDR2 as YSLEER. The CDR3 covers 15 residues.

The table lists this clonotype with a few counts. The chain is built from TRBV15 and TRBJ1-5, with D hard to call. The CDR3 is made up of 13 amino acids. With 4 bases removed from V and 6 bases from J, the gap between germline ends came to 10 bases. CDR1 and CDR2 from the germline V gene are LNHNV and YYDKDF (reference sequence). CDR3 DNA: TGTGCCACCAGCATAGACCCTATTCAGCCCCAGCATTTT. Its protein is CATSIDPIQPQHF. Variable domain in full (rest from reference TRBV15 and TRBJ1-5): DAMVIQNPRYQVTQFGKPVTLSCSQTLNHNVMYWYQQKSSQAPKLLFHYYDKDFNNEADTPDNFQSRRPNTSFCFLDIRSPGLGDTAMYLCATSIDPIQPQHFGDGTRLSIL.

J is TRBJ1-1 and V is TRBV19; D remains unclear. The CDR3 extends over 13 amino acids. The germline CDR1 and CDR2 sequences are LNHDA and SQIVND (reference sequence). The V end was cut by 11 bases, the J end by 3 bases, with 16 bases between. The CDR3, as DNA: TGTGCCGCCGTGCGGGGTGGAGACACTGAAGCTTTCTTT. It codes for CAAVRGGDTEAFF.

This clonotype came up a few times. The chain uses TRBV5-6 and TRBJ2-3; D is perhaps TRBD1 (6 bases). The CDR3 is 15 residues long. V gave up 0 bases and J gave up 5 bases, with 13 bases separating them. Per the germline V gene, CDR1 is SGHDT and CDR2 is YYEEEE. The CDR3 loop is CASSLEAGVIDTQYF. The CDR3 coding sequence is TGTGCCAGCAGCTTGGAAGCAGGGGTCATAGATACGCAGTATTTT.

This clonotype has a handful of counts. This sequence joins TRBV5-1 and TRBJ1-6; D is unclear. V was trimmed by 2 bases and J by 7 bases, leaving 13 bases between them. Germline V gives CDR1 SGHRS, CDR2 YFSETQ. This CDR3 is 15 amino acids long. The CDR3 loop reads CASSFGLPHNSPLHF. CDR3 DNA: TGCGCCAGCAGCTTCGGACTCCCTCACAATTCACCCCTCCACTTT.

The chain uses TRBV20-1 and TRBJ1-1, with D unclear. The CDR3 covers 14 residues. V lost 0 bases and J 0 bases, leaving 8 bases between the germline ends. CDR1 DFQATT and CDR2 SNEGSKA come from the germline V gene (reference sequence). The CDR3 bases are TGCAGTGCTAGAGACGTGGAGATGAACACTGAAGCTTTCTTT. Translating gives CSARDVEMNTEAFF.

J is TRBJ2-1 and V is TRBV7-6; D might be TRBD1 (6 bases). The germline V gene has CDR1 SGHVS and CDR2 FNYEAQ. The CDR3 sequence is 13 residues long. The V end lost 3 bases, the J end lost 8 bases, and 11 bases lay between the germline ends. The CDR3 sequence is CASSLNRVDEQFF. CDR3 nucleotide sequence: TGTGCCAGCAGCTTGAACAGGGTCGATGAGCAGTTCTTC.

The rearrangement joins TRBV6-5 to TRBJ2-4; tentatively, D is TRBD2 (6 bases). This CDR3 is 17 amino acids long. Trimming shortened V by 1 base and J by 0 bases, and 13 bases separated the two germline ends. Per the germline V gene, CDR1 is MNHEY and CDR2 is SVGAGI. The CDR3 DNA is TGTGCCAGCAGTTACTTGGGACTGACCCTAGCCAAAAACATTCAGTACTTC. Residues: CASSYLGLTLAKNIQYF.

In this sample, this clonotype turned up a few times. The chain joins TRBV11-2 to TRBJ1-1; possible D gene TRBD1, 5 bases. Trimming stripped 5 bases from V and 0 bases from J, with 13 bases between. The germline CDR1 and CDR2 sequences are SGHAT and FQNNGV. The length of the CDR3 is 15 residues. The CDR3 is CASSPSGGMNTEAFF. The CDR3 DNA is TGTGCCAGCAGCCCCTCGGGGGGGATGAACACTGAAGCTTTCTTT. Together with reference TRBV11-2 and TRBJ1-1, the CDR3 gives the full variable domain: EAGVAQSPRYKIIEKRQSVAFWCNPISGHATLYWYQQILGQGPKLLIQFQNNGVVDDSQLPKDRFSAERLKGVDSTLKIQPAKLEDSAVYLCASSPSGGMNTEAFFGQGTRLTVV.

This chain uses TRBV4-1 with TRBJ1-5; no firm D call. Trimming pared 2 bases from V and 4 bases from J, leaving 9 bases between. CDR1 MGHRA and CDR2 YSYEKL come from the germline V gene. The CDR3 covers 14 residues. DNA for the CDR3: TGCGCCAGCAGCCAATTCACCGAAAATCAGCCCCAGCATTTT. It specifies CASSQFTENQPQHF.

This sequence joins TRBV12-3 or TRBV12-4 and TRBJ2-2, with D hard to call. V was cut by 6 bases and J by 6 bases, with 17 bases left in between. The CDR3 runs to 15 residues. The DNA of the CDR3 is TGTGCCAGCAGCCCTGCTGAGTGGAGCCCCGGGGAGCTGTTTTTT. Translation gives CASSPAEWSPGELFF.

This clonotype has more than one count but fewer than ten. In nucleotides, the CDR3 is TGTGCCAGCAGTTTCCGACGTTATGAGACCCAGTACTTC. Translating gives CASSFRRYETQYF. The chain carries TRBV27 and TRBJ2-5; no definite D call. The CDR3 runs 13 residues. Germline CDR1 MNHEY, CDR2 SMNVEV (reference sequence). V was cut by 3 bases and J by 5 bases, with 10 bases left in between.

This clonotype occurred a few times. The rearrangement joins TRBV12-3 or TRBV12-4 to TRBJ2-7, with TRBD2 matching 13 bases. This CDR3 has 15 residues. Losses at the gene ends were 5 bases for V and 6 bases for J; bases not matched to a gene: 7. CDR3 in amino acids: CASSPRTSGGSEQYF. CDR3 coding DNA: TGTGCCAGCAGTCCCCGGACTAGCGGGGGATCCGAGCAGTACTTC.

CDR3 DNA sequence: TGTGCCAGCAGCTCATACAGGGGAGCTAGAGTGACCCAGTACTTC. Translated: CASSSYRGARVTQYF. V gene TRBV7-9 combines with J gene TRBJ2-5; 7 positions match TRBD1. Germline values: CDR1 SEHNR, CDR2 FQNEAQ (reference sequence). V trimming: 4 bases; J trimming: 7 bases; junction bases outside the gene matches: 12. The CDR3 spans 15 residues.

This clonotype was counted at least ten times. The chain is built from TRBV7-9 and TRBJ2-7; TRBD1 matches at 10 bases. Unmatched junction bases numbered 5, after V lost 3 bases and J lost 6 bases. The CDR3 runs to 14 residues. Germline CDR1 and CDR2: SEHNR and FQNEAQ (reference sequence). The CDR3 loop is CASSLRQGASEQYF. CDR3 DNA sequence: TGTGCCAGCAGCTTGAGACAGGGGGCGTCCGAGCAGTACTTC.

This clonotype was observed a few times. The chain has TRBV11-3 and TRBJ2-7; D is uncertain. V was trimmed by 2 bases and J by 0 bases, leaving 14 bases between them. The length of the CDR3 is 16 residues. Germline V lookup: CDR1 SGHNT, CDR2 YENEEA. CDR3 nucleotide sequence: TGTGCCAGCAGCTTACTTGGATCGGTGAACTCCTACGAGCAGTACTTC. Its protein product is CASSLLGSVNSYEQYF.

CDR3 loop: CASRRSGGLSSYNEQFF. The DNA for the CDR3 is TGTGCCAGCAGAAGGAGCGGGGGGCTCAGCTCCTACAATGAGCAGTTCTTC. V gene TRBV27 combines with J gene TRBJ2-1, with 9 bases aligning to TRBD2. The junction had 9 bases not matched to a gene; V was cut back by 6 bases and J by 0 bases. The germline V gene has CDR1 MNHEY and CDR2 SMNVEV (reference sequence). The CDR3 runs to 17 residues.

The J gene is TRBJ1-2, the V gene TRBV12-3 or TRBV12-4; perhaps TRBD1 as D (6 bases). This CDR3 region has 12 residues. The V gene lost 5 bases and the J gene lost 6 bases, with 10 bases spanning the gap. CDR3 in DNA: TGTGCCAGCAGTCGGAGGGGGGATGGCTACACCTTC. Residues: CASSRRGDGYTF.

This clonotype was detected a few times. The genes are TRBV20-1 and TRBJ2-3; D is uncertain. The CDR3 runs to 12 residues. CDR1 DFQATT and CDR2 SNEGSKA come from the germline V gene (reference sequence). V was pared by 5 bases and J by 3 bases, with 9 bases between. This chain's CDR3 is CSASDETDTQYF. CDR3 DNA: TGCAGTGCTTCGGATGAGACAGATACGCAGTATTTT.

This clonotype was observed a handful of times. The chain uses TRBV20-1 and TRBJ2-3; 11 nucleotides agree with TRBD2. The germline CDR1 and CDR2 sequences are DFQATT and SNEGSKA (reference sequence). This CDR3 is 16 amino acids long. V shed 2 bases and J 1 base; nucleotides not matched to a gene: 5. DNA of the CDR3: TGCAGTGCTAGACTACCGGGACTAGCGGGCACAGATACGCAGTATTTT. It encodes CSARLPGLAGTDTQYF.

The gene calls are TRBV5-6 and TRBJ2-3, with unresolved D. The germline V and J ends were trimmed by 0 bases and 9 bases, with 8 bases remaining between them. This CDR3 has 12 residues. Germline V lookup: CDR1 SGHDT, CDR2 YYEEEE. Here the CDR3 reads CASSLVPTTQYF. The CDR3 DNA reads TGTGCCAGCAGCTTGGTTCCAACCACGCAGTATTTT.

The V gene is TRBV12-3 or TRBV12-4, the J gene TRBJ2-1; D unclear. V was cut by 4 bases and J by 8 bases, with 21 bases left in between. This CDR3 has 16 residues. Written as DNA, the CDR3 is TGTGCCAGCAGTTCCCGGCCCCGCTTAAGTGAGGATGAGCAGTTCTTC. Translation gives CASSSRPRLSEDEQFF.

The J gene is TRBJ2-1, the V gene TRBV7-2; D remains ambiguous. V was trimmed by 2 bases and J by 9 bases, leaving 11 bases between them. This CDR3 has 13 residues. The germline CDR1 and CDR2 sequences are SGHTA and FQGNSA. The CDR3, as DNA: TGTGCCAGCAGCTTACACCAGAACGGTGAGCAGTTCTTC. It yields the protein CASSLHQNGEQFF.

The chain carries TRBV5-1 and TRBJ1-1; 7 bases line up with TRBD1. The CDR3 length is 16 residues. J was trimmed by 4 bases and V by 1 base; bases with no gene match: 10. CDR1 and CDR2 from the germline V gene are SGHRS and YFSETQ. This CDR3 reads CASSLQQGGVGTEAFF. The CDR3, as DNA: TGCGCCAGCAGCTTGCAGCAGGGGGGTGTGGGCACTGAAGCTTTCTTT.

The sample holds many counts of this clonotype. The chain combines TRBV6-6 with TRBJ2-7, with D possibly being TRBD2 (6 bases). V lost 6 bases and J 2 bases, leaving 8 bases between the germline ends. The CDR3 sequence is 12 residues long. Per the germline V gene, CDR1 is MNHNY and CDR2 is SVGAGI (reference sequence). CDR3 residues: CASRGGPYEQYF. In nucleotides, the CDR3 is TGTGCCAGCAGGGGGGGTCCCTACGAGCAGTACTTC.

The CDR3 sequence is CASSVHRIANYGYTF. The DNA of the CDR3 is TGTGCCAGCAGCGTTCACAGGATAGCTAACTATGGCTACACCTTC. The chain recombines TRBV7-8 with TRBJ1-2; D is perhaps TRBD1 (5 bases). CDR3 length: 15 amino acids. The ends were cut back, 5 bases at V and 0 bases at J, with 13 bases in the middle. Germline CDR1 and CDR2: SGHVS and FQNEAQ.

This clonotype came up a few times. The genes are TRBV11-3 and TRBJ2-1; D may be TRBD1 or TRBD2 (5 bases each). The CDR3 extends over 14 amino acids. Germline V gives CDR1 SGHNT, CDR2 YENEEA. V lost 5 bases and J lost 8, with 16 bases in between. The CDR3, as DNA: TGTGCCAGCAGCCGCCTGTCGAGAGGGGATGAGCAGTTCTTC. Protein product: CASSRLSRGDEQFF.

J is TRBJ2-5 and V is TRBV21-1; the D segment call TRBD1 is taken from the table without a DNA check. TRBV21-1 is assigned pseudogene status. This CDR3 has 16 amino acids. DNA of the CDR3: TGTGCCAGCAGCCCCCCGCACCGGGGAACGGGAGAGACCCAGTACTTC. As protein: CASSPPHRGTGETQYF.

In this sample, this clonotype turned up a few times. The chain has TRBV5-5 and TRBJ2-2, with D tentatively TRBD1 or TRBD2 (5 bases each). CDR3 length equals 15 residues. The V gene lost 2 bases and the J gene lost 6 bases, with 14 bases spanning the gap. Germline CDR1 and CDR2: SGHKS and YYEKEE (reference sequence). This CDR3 is CASSLWGNMAGELFF. CDR3 nucleotides: TGTGCCAGCAGCTTATGGGGGAATATGGCCGGGGAGCTGTTTTTT.

This clonotype was counted only a few times. The CDR3 DNA follows: TGTGCCAGCAGCTTGGGGGGTACAGGGCCCGAGCAGTACTTC. Protein: CASSLGGTGPEQYF. The chain is built from TRBV5-6 and TRBJ2-7; D is perhaps TRBD1 (6 bases). Germline V gene lookup returns CDR1 SGHDT and CDR2 YYEEEE. CDR3 length: 14 residues. V lost 0 bases and J lost 6, with 13 bases in between.

The chain employs TRBV12-3 or TRBV12-4 and TRBJ1-6, with D maybe TRBD1 (6 bases). The CDR3 runs to 16 residues. V shed 0 bases and J shed 4 bases, with 10 bases lying between them. The CDR3 loop is CASSLAQGGYNSPLHF. CDR3 bases: TGTGCCAGCAGTTTAGCCCAAGGGGGTTATAATTCACCCCTCCACTTT.